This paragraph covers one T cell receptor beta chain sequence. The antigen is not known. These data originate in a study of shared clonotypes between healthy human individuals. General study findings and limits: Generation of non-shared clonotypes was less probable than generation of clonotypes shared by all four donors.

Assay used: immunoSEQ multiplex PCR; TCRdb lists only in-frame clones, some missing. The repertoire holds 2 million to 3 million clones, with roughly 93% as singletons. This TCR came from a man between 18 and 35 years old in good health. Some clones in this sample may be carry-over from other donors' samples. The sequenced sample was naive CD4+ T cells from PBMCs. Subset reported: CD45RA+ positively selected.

The CDR3 reads CASSATTGWAEQYF. CDR3 sequence (DNA): TGTGCCAGCAGCGCCACAACGGGTTGGGCCGAGCAGTACTTC. The chain employs TRBV7-8 and TRBJ2-7, with D hard to call. Trimming took off 5 bases at V and 6 bases at J, with 17 bases between the two ends. Germline-derived CDR1 and CDR2 are SGHVS and FQNEAQ. The length of the CDR3 is 14 residues. Full variable domain (outside the CDR3, taken from reference TRBV7-8 and TRBJ2-7): GAGVSQSPRYKVAKRGQDVALRCDPISGHVSLFWYQQALGQGPEFLTYFQNEAQLDKSGLPSDRFFAERPEGSVSTLKIQRTQQEDSAVYLCASSATTGWAEQYFGPGTRLTVT.